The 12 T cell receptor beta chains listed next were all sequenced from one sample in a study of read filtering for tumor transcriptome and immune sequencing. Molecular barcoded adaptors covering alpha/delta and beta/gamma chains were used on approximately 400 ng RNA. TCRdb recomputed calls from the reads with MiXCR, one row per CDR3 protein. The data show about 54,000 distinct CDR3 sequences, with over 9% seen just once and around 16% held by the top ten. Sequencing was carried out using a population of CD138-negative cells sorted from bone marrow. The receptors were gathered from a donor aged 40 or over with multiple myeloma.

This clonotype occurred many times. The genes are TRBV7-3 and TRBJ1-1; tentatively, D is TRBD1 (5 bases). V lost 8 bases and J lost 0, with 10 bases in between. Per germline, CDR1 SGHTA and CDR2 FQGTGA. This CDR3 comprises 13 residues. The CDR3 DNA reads TGTGCCAGCTCTAAAGGGGTGAACACTGAAGCTTTCTTT. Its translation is CASSKGVNTEAFF.

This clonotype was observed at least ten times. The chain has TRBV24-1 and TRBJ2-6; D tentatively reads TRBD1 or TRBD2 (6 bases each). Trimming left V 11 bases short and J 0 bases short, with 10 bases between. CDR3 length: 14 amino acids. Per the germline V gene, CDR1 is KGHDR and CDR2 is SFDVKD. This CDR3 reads CAIGGYSGANVLTF. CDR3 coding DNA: TGTGCCATAGGGGGGTACTCTGGGGCCAACGTCCTGACTTTC.

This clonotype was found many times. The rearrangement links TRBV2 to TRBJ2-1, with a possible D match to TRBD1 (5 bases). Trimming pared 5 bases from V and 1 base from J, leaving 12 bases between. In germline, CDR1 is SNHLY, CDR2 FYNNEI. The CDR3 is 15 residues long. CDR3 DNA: TGTGCCAGCAGTAACAGGAGAATGTCCTACAATGAGCAGTTCTTC. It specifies CASSNRRMSYNEQFF.

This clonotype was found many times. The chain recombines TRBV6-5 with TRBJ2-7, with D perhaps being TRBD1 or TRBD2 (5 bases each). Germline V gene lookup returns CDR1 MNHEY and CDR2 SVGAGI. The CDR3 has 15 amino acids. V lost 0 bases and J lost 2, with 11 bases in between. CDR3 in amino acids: CASSYSSRGTYEQYF. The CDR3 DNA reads TGTGCCAGCAGTTACTCATCGAGGGGAACCTACGAGCAGTACTTC.

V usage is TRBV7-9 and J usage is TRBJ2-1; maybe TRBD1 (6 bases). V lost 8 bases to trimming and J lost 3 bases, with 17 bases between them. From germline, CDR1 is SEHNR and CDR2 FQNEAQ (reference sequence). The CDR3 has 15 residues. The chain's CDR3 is CASGSQGSSYNEQFF. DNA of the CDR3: TGTGCCAGCGGCTCACAGGGTTCTAGCTACAATGAGCAGTTCTTC.

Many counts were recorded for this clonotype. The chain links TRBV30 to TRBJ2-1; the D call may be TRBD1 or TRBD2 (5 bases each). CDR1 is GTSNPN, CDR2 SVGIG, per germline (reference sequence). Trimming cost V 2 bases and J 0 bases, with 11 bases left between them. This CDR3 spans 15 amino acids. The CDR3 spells CAWSRGVSSYNEQFF. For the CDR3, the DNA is TGTGCCTGGAGTCGGGGCGTGAGCTCCTACAATGAGCAGTTCTTC.

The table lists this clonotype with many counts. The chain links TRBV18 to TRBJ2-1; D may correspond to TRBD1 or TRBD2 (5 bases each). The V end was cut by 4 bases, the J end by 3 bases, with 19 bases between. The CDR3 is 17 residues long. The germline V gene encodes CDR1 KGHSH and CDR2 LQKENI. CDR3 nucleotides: TGTGCCAGCTCACTTTCCGGGACGGCGACATACTACAATGAGCAGTTCTTC. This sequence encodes CASSLSGTATYYNEQFF.

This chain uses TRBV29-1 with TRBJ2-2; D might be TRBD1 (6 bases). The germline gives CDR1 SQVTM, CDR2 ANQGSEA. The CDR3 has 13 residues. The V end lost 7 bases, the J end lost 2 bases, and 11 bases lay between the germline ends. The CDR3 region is CSGGGHNTGELFF. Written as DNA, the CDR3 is TGCAGCGGTGGGGGACACAACACCGGGGAGCTGTTTTTT.

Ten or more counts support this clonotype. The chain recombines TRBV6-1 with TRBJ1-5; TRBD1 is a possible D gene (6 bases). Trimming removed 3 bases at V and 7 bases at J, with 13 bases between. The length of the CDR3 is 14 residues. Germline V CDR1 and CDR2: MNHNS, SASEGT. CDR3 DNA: TGTGCCAGCAGTGAGACAGGTAGAGGACAGCCCCAGCATTTT. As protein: CASSETGRGQPQHF.

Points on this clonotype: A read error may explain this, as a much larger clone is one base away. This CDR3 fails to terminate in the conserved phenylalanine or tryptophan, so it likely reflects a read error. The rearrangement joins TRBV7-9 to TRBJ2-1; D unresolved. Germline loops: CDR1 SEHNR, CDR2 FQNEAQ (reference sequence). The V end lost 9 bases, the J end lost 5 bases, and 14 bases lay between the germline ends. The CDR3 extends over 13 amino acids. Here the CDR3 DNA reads TGTGCCAGAACAGACCCTGCCGACAATGAGCAGTTCTCC. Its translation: CARTDPADNEQFS.

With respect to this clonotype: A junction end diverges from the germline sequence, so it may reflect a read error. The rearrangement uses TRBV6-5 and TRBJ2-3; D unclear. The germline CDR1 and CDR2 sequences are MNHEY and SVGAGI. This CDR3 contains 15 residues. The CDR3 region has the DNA TGTGCCTGCAGTGACTTTTGGGGTGGCACAGATACGCAGTATTTC. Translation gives CACSDFWGGTDTQYF.

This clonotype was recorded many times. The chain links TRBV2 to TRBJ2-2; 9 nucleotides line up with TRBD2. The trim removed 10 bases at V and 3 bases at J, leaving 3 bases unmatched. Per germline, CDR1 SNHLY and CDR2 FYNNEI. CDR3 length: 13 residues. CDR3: CATIAGDTGELFF. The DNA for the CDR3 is TGTGCCACCATAGCGGGAGACACCGGGGAGCTGTTTTTT.